Presented here are 24 T cell receptor beta chains from one specimen sequenced in a study of CD8+ T cells in alopecia areata. In each case, RNA was isolated and then reverse transcribed into cDNA as the sequencing template. Measured with immunoSEQ multiplex PCR; TCRdb has only the in-frame clones, and not every one. The sample gives 150,000 to 180,000 clones, 40% to 60% of which show up once; roughly 19% is in the top ten. Here the sequenced sample was CD8+ T cells sorted from blood, taken at week 0. The receptors originated from a human donor with alopecia areata.

There are a few counts of this clone. The V and J genes are TRBV13 and TRBJ2-2; TRBD1 agrees at 7 bases. Germline values: CDR1 PRHDT, CDR2 FYEKMQ (reference sequence). This CDR3 has 14 amino acids. J gave up 4 bases and V 3 bases, and 2 bases lay outside the gene matches. In DNA form, the CDR3 reads TGTGCCAGCAGCTTGGGGACAGTCACCGGGGAGCTGTTTTTT. It codes for CASSLGTVTGELFF.

This chain links TRBV4-1 with TRBJ2-7, with TRBD1 matching 9 bases. J lost 2 bases, V lost 5 bases, and 4 bases had no gene match. Germline-derived CDR1 and CDR2 are MGHRA and YSYEKL. The CDR3 is 14 residues long. The CDR3 DNA reads TGCGCCAGCAGCGCCGGGACAGGGACCTACGAGCAGTACTTC. As protein: CASSAGTGTYEQYF.

This chain joins TRBV7-8 and TRBJ1-5; TRBD1 matches at 8 bases. V dropped 5 bases and J dropped 7; count of bases not matched to a gene: 16. The CDR3 runs 17 residues. Germline V gene data show CDR1 as SGHVS and CDR2 as FQNEAQ. The CDR3 sequence: CASSPFSQDRGDQPQHF. Here the CDR3 DNA reads TGTGCCAGCAGCCCTTTTTCCCAAGACAGGGGAGACCAGCCCCAGCATTTT.

A single count supports this clone. The rearrangement joins TRBV30 to TRBJ2-7; 8 positions agree with TRBD2. The CDR3 has 13 amino acids. CDR1 and CDR2 (germline): GTSNPN, SVGIG (reference sequence). V trimming: 4 bases; J trimming: 3 bases; junction bases outside the gene matches: 5. The CDR3 sequence: CAWTSGGGYEQYF. The CDR3 nucleotides are TGTGCCTGGACTTCCGGGGGGGGCTACGAGCAGTACTTC.

This clone was observed a few times. CDR3 in DNA: TGTGCCAGCAGCCTAACGGTGAACACTGAAGCTTTCTTT. This sequence encodes CASSLTVNTEAFF. The chain links TRBV7-7 to TRBJ1-1; D is ambiguous. Germline CDR1 is SSHAT and CDR2 is FNYEAQ (reference sequence). CDR3 length equals 13 residues. With 5 bases removed from V and 0 bases from J, the gap between germline ends came to 7 bases. The whole variable domain, remainder taken from reference TRBV7-7 and TRBJ1-1, is GAGVSQSPRYKVTKRGQDVTLRCDPISSHATLYWYQQALGQGPEFLTYFNYEAQPDKSGLPSDRFSAERPEGSISTLTIQRTEQRDSAMYRCASSLTVNTEAFFGQGTRLTVV.

The V call is TRBV13, the J call TRBJ1-2, with TRBD1 as a possible D gene (6 bases). The germline V and J ends were trimmed by 8 bases and 4 bases, with 17 bases remaining between them. CDR3 length equals 14 residues. Germline loops: CDR1 PRHDT, CDR2 FYEKMQ (reference sequence). Written as DNA, the CDR3 is TGTGCCAGCTCTGAGGGGGAGTCCCCCTATGGCTACACCTTC. Residues: CASSEGESPYGYTF.

This clone appeared a few times. The chain is built from TRBV29-1 and TRBJ2-1, with D maybe TRBD2 (7 bases). CDR1 is SQVTM, CDR2 ANQGSEA, per germline. The CDR3 runs to 15 residues. The V gene lost 4 bases and the J gene lost 3 bases, with 16 bases spanning the gap. DNA of the CDR3: TGCAGCGTTGGGGGGGGCGAAGGCGGCTACAATGAGCAGTTCTTC. Its translation: CSVGGGEGGYNEQFF.

The chain uses TRBV11-2 and TRBJ1-6, with a weak D call TRBD1 (6 bases). Trimming shortened V by 5 bases and J by 10 bases, and 15 bases separated the two germline ends. This CDR3 comprises 14 residues. Germline lookup yields CDR1 SGHAT and CDR2 FQNNGV. CDR3 sequence reads: CASSMDPGESPLHF. The CDR3 region has the DNA TGTGCCAGCAGCATGGACCCAGGGGAGTCACCCCTCCACTTT.

The table lists this clone with a few counts. The chain joins TRBV7-9 to TRBJ2-1; TRBD1 matches 9 bases. The CDR3 has 16 amino acids. The germline CDR1 and CDR2 sequences are SEHNR and FQNEAQ (reference sequence). V shed 5 bases, J shed 0 bases, and the junction held 5 bases outside the gene matches. CDR3 coding DNA: TGTGCCAGCAGCCCAGGACAGGGGCTCTCCTACAATGAGCAGTTCTTC. This sequence encodes CASSPGQGLSYNEQFF.

The chain has TRBV4-3 and TRBJ1-1, with D tentatively TRBD1 (5 bases). Germline CDR1 reads LGHNA; CDR2 reads YSLEER. This CDR3 has 15 residues. V lost 1 base and J lost 2, with 11 bases in between. In nucleotides, the CDR3 is TGCGCCAGCAGCCAAGGGGGGACGGTAAACACTGAAGCTTTCTTT. It translates to CASSQGGTVNTEAFF.

This clone was observed a few times. The genes are TRBV10-3 and TRBJ2-3; the match to TRBD2 covers 11 bases. Germline CDR1 is ENHRY and CDR2 is SYGVKD. V lost 7 bases to trimming and J lost 4 bases; unmatched junction nucleotides: 7. This CDR3 has 15 residues. This CDR3 reads CAITPGTSGADTQYF. CDR3 DNA: TGTGCCATCACACCCGGGACTAGCGGCGCAGATACGCAGTATTTT.

The rearrangement links TRBV2 to TRBJ2-7; possibly TRBD1 or TRBD2 for D (6 bases each). Trimming cost V 10 bases and J 1 base, with 14 bases left between them. This CDR3 spans 13 amino acids. Germline CDR1 SNHLY, CDR2 FYNNEI. DNA of the CDR3: TGTGCCACCAACCCGGGGGCTTCCTACGAGCAGTACTTC. Its protein product is CATNPGASYEQYF.

This clone was detected a few times. The gene calls are TRBV7-9 and TRBJ1-1, with 8 bases matching TRBD1. The CDR3 spans 16 residues. J gave up 3 bases and V 5 bases, and 11 bases lay outside the gene matches. CDR1 SEHNR and CDR2 FQNEAQ come from the germline V gene (reference sequence). This CDR3 reads CASSPRTGGQDTEAFF. CDR3 bases: TGTGCCAGCAGCCCACGTACTGGGGGACAGGACACTGAAGCTTTCTTT.

This sequence joins TRBV6-5 and TRBJ2-1; D is ambiguous. Trimming left V 6 bases short and J 10 bases short, with 13 bases between. This CDR3 region has 12 residues. CDR1 and CDR2 (germline): MNHEY, SVGAGI. The CDR3 DNA follows: TGTGCCAGCAGCCCCGACTCCGTAGAGCAGTTCTTC. Amino acid sequence: CASSPDSVEQFF.

V and J are TRBV29-1 and TRBJ2-7; D is uncertain. Germline CDR1 reads SQVTM; CDR2 reads ANQGSEA. There are 12 residues in the CDR3. The ends were cut back, 4 bases at V and 2 bases at J, with 9 bases in the middle. CDR3: CSVVTGTYEQYF. DNA for the CDR3: TGCAGCGTTGTGACCGGCACCTACGAGCAGTACTTC.

This clone has more than one count but fewer than ten. The gene calls are TRBV4-3 and TRBJ2-6; D not certain. The CDR3 is made up of 16 amino acids. V shed 1 base and J shed 2 bases, with 9 bases lying between them. Germline V CDR1 and CDR2: LGHNA, YSLEER. For the CDR3, the DNA is TGCGCCAGCAGCCAAGTTACGGGCACTGGGGCCAACGTCCTGACTTTC. It specifies CASSQVTGTGANVLTF.

As concerns this clone: The sample holds other DNA sequences that translate to the same CDR3. The chain employs TRBV11-2 and TRBJ1-5, with 8 nucleotides matching TRBD1. The CDR3 runs 15 residues. The V and J ends lost 3 bases and 2 bases, in that order; junction bases with no gene match: 3. The germline V gene encodes CDR1 SGHAT and CDR2 FQNNGV. CDR3 region: CASSLGTGGNQPQHF. CDR3 nucleotides: TGTGCCAGCAGCTTGGGGACAGGCGGCAATCAGCCCCAGCATTTT.

For this clone: In the same sample, other DNA sequences code for this CDR3. The CDR3 here is CSVGADYGYTF. CDR3 nucleotides: TGCAGCGTTGGGGCTGACTATGGCTACACCTTC. V gene TRBV29-1 combines with J gene TRBJ1-2, with unresolved D. The CDR3 is 11 amino acids. Germline CDR1 SQVTM, CDR2 ANQGSEA. The V gene lost 4 bases and the J gene lost 3 bases, with 6 bases spanning the gap.

For the CDR3, the DNA is TGCGCCAGCAGCCAAGAGGCGATACAAGAAAACATTCAGTACTTC. The encoded protein is CASSQEAIQENIQYF. V and J are TRBV4-3 and TRBJ2-4; D call uncertain. With 0 bases removed from V and 5 bases from J, the gap between germline ends came to 11 bases. The CDR3 runs 15 residues. Per the germline V gene, CDR1 is LGHNA and CDR2 is YSLEER.

A remark on this clone: Other DNA sequences in this specimen translate into the identical CDR3. The chain combines TRBV4-3 with TRBJ2-7; 7 bases agree with TRBD1. The V segment lost 1 base and the J segment 3 bases; nucleotides outside the gene matches: 3. CDR3 size: 14 residues. Germline assignment: CDR1 LGHNA and CDR2 YSLEER. Here the CDR3 reads CASSQGQGVYEQYF. The CDR3 DNA reads as TGCGCCAGCAGCCAAGGACAGGGAGTCTACGAGCAGTACTTC.

In its sample, this clone was seen a few times. The chain links TRBV30 to TRBJ1-2; 7 bases map to TRBD1. Trimming at V came to 0 bases and at J to 8 bases, leaving 9 bases not matched to a gene. The CDR3 is made up of 14 amino acids. The germline V gene has CDR1 GTSNPN and CDR2 SVGIG (reference sequence). This CDR3 reads CAWSVDRASWGYTF. The CDR3 DNA reads as TGTGCCTGGAGTGTCGACAGGGCCAGTTGGGGCTACACCTTC.

This clone was detected only once. V gene TRBV11-2 combines with J gene TRBJ1-2, with D uncertain. Germline CDR1 SGHAT, CDR2 FQNNGV. CDR3 size: 12 residues. The V end was cut by 4 bases, the J end by 7 bases, with 10 bases between. CDR3 coding DNA: TGTGCCAGCAGCTATGGGGATACTGGCTACACCTTC. This translates into CASSYGDTGYTF.

The rearrangement links TRBV13 to TRBJ2-6, with TRBD1 matching 10 bases. Germline values: CDR1 PRHDT, CDR2 FYEKMQ (reference sequence). This CDR3 is 18 amino acids long. V was pared by 5 bases and J by 2 bases, with 9 bases of the junction left unmatched. Here the CDR3 reads CASSTRDRGVAGANVLTF. The CDR3 DNA reads as TGTGCCAGCAGCACCCGGGACAGGGGCGTCGCTGGGGCCAACGTCCTGACTTTC.

This clone was counted once. The sample contains more than one DNA sequence encoding this CDR3. The V and J genes are TRBV30 and TRBJ2-3; TRBD2 is a possible D gene (7 bases). From germline, CDR1 is GTSNPN and CDR2 SVGIG (reference sequence). The V end lost 1 base, the J end lost 3 bases, and 11 bases lay between the germline ends. This CDR3 contains 14 residues. The CDR3 nucleotides are TGTGCCTGGAGTGCGGGGGGCTCGACAGATACGCAGTATTTT. This encodes CAWSAGGSTDTQYF.